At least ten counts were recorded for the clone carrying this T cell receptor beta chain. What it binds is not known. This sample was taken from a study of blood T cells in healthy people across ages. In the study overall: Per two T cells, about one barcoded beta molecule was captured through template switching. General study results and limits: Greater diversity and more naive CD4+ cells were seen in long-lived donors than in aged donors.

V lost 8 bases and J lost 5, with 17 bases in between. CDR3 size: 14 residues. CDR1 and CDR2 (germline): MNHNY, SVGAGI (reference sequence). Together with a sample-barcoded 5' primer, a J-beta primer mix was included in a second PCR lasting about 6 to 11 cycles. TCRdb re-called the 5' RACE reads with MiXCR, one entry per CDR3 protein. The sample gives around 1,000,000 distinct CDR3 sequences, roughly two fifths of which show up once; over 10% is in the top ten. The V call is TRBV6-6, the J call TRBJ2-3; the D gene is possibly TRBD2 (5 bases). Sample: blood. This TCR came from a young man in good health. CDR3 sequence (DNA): TGTGCCAGCCCTAAGGGCGGGTGGGTAGATACGCAGTATTTT. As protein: CASPKGGWVDTQYF.